Following are 24 T cell receptor beta chains from one sample sequenced in a study of cytotoxic CD8 clonotypes in ibrutinib-treated CLL. Data came from immunoSEQ multiplex PCR; TCRdb stores just in-frame clones and leaves some out. In the table there are 150,000 to 200,000 clones, about 72% of which are singletons. This sample comprised PBMCs, obtained after 24 months of ibrutinib treatment. The receptors here all came from a human donor with chronic lymphocytic leukemia.

This clone was found a few times. The chain uses TRBV7-9 and TRBJ2-2; D unresolved. The V end was cut by 2 bases, the J end by 4 bases, with 8 bases between. CDR1 and CDR2 from the germline V gene are SEHNR and FQNEAQ (reference sequence). CDR3 length: 14 residues. DNA for the CDR3: TGTGCCAGCAGCTTACAGGTATCCACCGGGGAGCTGTTTTTT. Translating it yields CASSLQVSTGELFF.

The genes are TRBV28 and TRBJ1-2, with unresolved D. CDR3 length equals 11 residues. V lost 6 bases, J lost 7 bases, and 9 bases lay in between. CDR1 and CDR2 from the germline V gene are MDHEN and SYDVKM. The CDR3 is CASRLRFGYTF. The CDR3 DNA follows: TGTGCCAGCAGACTCAGATTTGGCTACACCTTC.

V usage is TRBV19 and J usage is TRBJ2-5; tentatively, D is TRBD2 (6 bases). Per germline, CDR1 LNHDA and CDR2 SQIVND (reference sequence). The CDR3 is 14 amino acids. V lost 5 bases to trimming and J lost 11 bases, with 21 bases between them. Written as DNA, the CDR3 is TGTGCCAGTAGTGTGGACCCAATAGGGGAGGAGCAGTACTTC. It codes for CASSVDPIGEEQYF. Supplemented by reference TRBV19 and TRBJ2-5, the full variable domain reads DGGITQSPKYLFRKEGQNVTLSCEQNLNHDAMYWYRQDPGQGLRLIYYSQIVNDFQKGDIAEGYSVSREKKESFPLTVTSAQKNPTAFYLCASSVDPIGEEQYFGPGTRLLVL.

As DNA, the CDR3 is TGTGCCAGCTCACCAGGGGCTAGCGGGGCGGATACGCAGTATTTT. Translation gives CASSPGASGADTQYF. This rearrangement joins TRBV18 to TRBJ2-3; 9 positions agree with TRBD2. J gave up 6 bases and V 2 bases, and 6 bases lay outside the gene matches. Per germline, CDR1 KGHSH and CDR2 LQKENI. The CDR3 covers 15 residues.

The V gene is TRBV11-2, the J gene TRBJ2-5; D ambiguous. This CDR3 is built from 15 residues. The ends were cut back, 1 base at V and 0 bases at J, with 9 bases in the middle. Germline lookup yields CDR1 SGHAT and CDR2 FQNNGV. CDR3 bases: TGTGCCAGCAGCTTAGTGGCAGCCAACCAAGAGACCCAGTACTTC. It specifies CASSLVAANQETQYF.

V gene TRBV27 combines with J gene TRBJ1-1, with D maybe TRBD1 (6 bases). V was pared by 5 bases and J by 1 base, with 11 bases between. The V gene's germline CDR1 is MNHEY and CDR2 SMNVEV (reference sequence). This CDR3 is 14 amino acids long. CDR3 amino acids: CASSPGVRNTEAFF. CDR3 nucleotides: TGTGCCAGCAGTCCAGGGGTTCGGAACACTGAAGCTTTCTTT.

The chain has TRBV11-3 and TRBJ2-7, with 9 bases aligning to TRBD2. V dropped 4 bases and J dropped 3; count of bases not matched to a gene: 7. This CDR3 is 15 amino acids long. Germline values: CDR1 SGHNT, CDR2 YENEEA. The CDR3 sequence: CASSSHSGSSYEQYF. As DNA, the CDR3 is TGTGCCAGCAGCTCTCATAGCGGGAGTAGCTACGAGCAGTACTTC.

This clone showed up just a few times. This rearrangement joins TRBV6-1 to TRBJ1-1; D is possibly TRBD1 (5 bases). Germline V lookup: CDR1 MNHNS, CDR2 SASEGT. V was trimmed by 9 bases and J by 4 bases, leaving 18 bases between them. This CDR3 has 14 residues. CDR3 amino acids: CASSGPSGVTEAFF. CDR3 DNA sequence: TGTGCCAGTTCCGGACCTTCGGGGGTCACTGAAGCTTTCTTT.

The chain uses TRBV5-4 and TRBJ2-3, with TRBD2 matching 14 bases. Germline assignment: CDR1 SGHNT and CDR2 YYREEE (reference sequence). The CDR3 extends over 19 amino acids. V gave up 6 bases and J gave up 6 bases; unmatched junction bases: 18. The CDR3 DNA is TGTGCCAGCAACAGACTTGCGCAAACCGGGACTAGCGGGAGTGATACGCAGTATTTT. This translates into CASNRLAQTGTSGSDTQYF.

The rearrangement links TRBV4-3 to TRBJ2-6; D gene unclear. This CDR3 is built from 14 residues. From germline, CDR1 is LGHNA and CDR2 YSLEER. V lost 0 bases, J lost 3 bases, and 3 bases lay in between. This CDR3 reads CASSQDFGANVLTF. CDR3 nucleotide sequence: TGCGCCAGCAGCCAAGATTTTGGGGCCAACGTCCTGACTTTC.

This clone was observed a handful of times. V is TRBV7-9 and J is TRBJ2-7; 10 bases line up with TRBD1. V was clipped by 4 bases and J by 3 bases; unmatched bases: 12. Germline V gene data show CDR1 as SEHNR and CDR2 as FQNEAQ (reference sequence). The length of the CDR3 is 17 residues. The CDR3 reads CASSSLGGTGVHYEQYF. The CDR3 DNA sequence: TGTGCCAGCAGCTCCCTAGGGGGGACAGGGGTTCACTACGAGCAGTACTTC.

This rearrangement joins TRBV4-3 to TRBJ2-7; TRBD2 matches 11 bases. CDR1 LGHNA and CDR2 YSLEER come from the germline V gene. The CDR3 length is 20 residues. With V trimmed by 5 bases and J by 9 bases, 27 bases remained unmatched. The CDR3 protein is CASSNYRGQGISTSGIGQYF. CDR3 bases: TGCGCCAGCAGCAATTACCGAGGACAGGGGATTTCGACTAGCGGGATCGGGCAGTACTTC.

The rearrangement joins TRBV10-1 to TRBJ2-1, with D perhaps TRBD1 or TRBD2 (5 bases each). This CDR3 comprises 14 residues. V was trimmed by 4 bases and J by 3 bases, leaving 10 bases between them. Germline V gene sequence: CDR1 WNHNN, CDR2 SYGVQD (reference sequence). This CDR3 is CASSGPGRYNEQFF. CDR3 in DNA: TGCGCCAGCAGTGGACCGGGACGCTACAATGAGCAGTTCTTC.

The V gene is TRBV7-2, the J gene TRBJ1-5, with D unresolved. V was shortened by 6 bases and J by 7 bases, with 16 bases between the two germline ends. Germline V CDR1 and CDR2: SGHTA, FQGNSA. This CDR3 has 14 residues. DNA of the CDR3: TGTGCCAGCAGTTATCGGGTCTCGGAACAGCCCCAGCATTTT. Translation gives CASSYRVSEQPQHF.

CDR3 sequence (DNA): TGCGCCAGCAGCAAAGGGACTAGCGGCTACAATGAGCAGTTCTTC. Translation gives CASSKGTSGYNEQFF. The chain employs TRBV5-1 and TRBJ2-1, with 11 positions matching TRBD2. V dropped 4 bases and J dropped 3; count of bases not matched to a gene: 3. This CDR3 has 15 residues. CDR1 and CDR2 (germline): SGHRS, YFSETQ.

A single count supports this clone. The DNA for the CDR3 is TGTGCCAGCAGTCTCCACCCACCACAGGGAAGGATCTCCTACGAGCAGTACTTC. It encodes CASSLHPPQGRISYEQYF. This chain links TRBV27 with TRBJ2-7; TRBD1 is a possible D gene (6 bases). The CDR3 is 18 residues long. Germline V lookup: CDR1 MNHEY, CDR2 SMNVEV (reference sequence). The germline V and J ends were trimmed by 5 bases and 0 bases, with 23 bases remaining between them.

The chain links TRBV11-2 to TRBJ2-7, with D possibly being TRBD2 (5 bases). CDR1 is SGHAT, CDR2 FQNNGV, per germline. Trimming removed 5 bases at V and 5 bases at J, with 19 bases between. This CDR3 contains 15 residues. The CDR3 nucleotides are TGTGCCAGCAGCCCCCGGGCGAGGGAGTTTCACGAGCAGTACTTC. As protein: CASSPRAREFHEQYF.

The CDR3 nucleotides are TGTGCCACCAGCAGAGTACGGGTTTACGAGCAGTACTTC. Its protein product is CATSRVRVYEQYF. This chain links TRBV15 with TRBJ2-7; unclear D gene. CDR1 and CDR2 (germline): LNHNV, YYDKDF (reference sequence). The V and J ends lost 1 base and 4 bases respectively, with 8 bases between them. The CDR3 is 13 residues long.

The gene calls are TRBV10-3 and TRBJ2-2; D might be TRBD1 (5 bases). V shed 7 bases and J shed 6 bases, with 9 bases lying between them. Looked up from germline, CDR1 is ENHRY and CDR2 is SYGVKD. CDR3 length: 12 residues. The CDR3 DNA reads TGTGCCATCACAGGGTTGCCCGGGGAGCTGTTTTTT. Amino acid sequence: CAITGLPGELFF.

The chain couples TRBV10-3 to TRBJ2-5, with 10 bases fitting TRBD1. V gave up 6 bases and J gave up 5 bases; unmatched junction bases: 3. CDR1 is ENHRY, CDR2 SYGVKD, per germline. The CDR3 is made up of 13 amino acids. The CDR3 region has the DNA TGTGCCATCAGGACAGGGGGCGTCGAGACCCAGTACTTC. It encodes CAIRTGGVETQYF.

This clone was found once. The chain carries TRBV6-5 and TRBJ2-2; D is uncertain. Germline V gene data show CDR1 as MNHEY and CDR2 as SVGAGI. The CDR3 is 16 residues long. V gave up 1 base and J gave up 0 bases, with 9 bases separating them. The CDR3 spells CASSYYKPANTGELFF. The CDR3 coding sequence is TGTGCCAGCAGTTACTATAAACCCGCGAACACCGGGGAGCTGTTTTTT.

This clone was seen more than once but under ten times. The gene calls are TRBV10-1 and TRBJ1-5, with D perhaps TRBD1 (5 bases). Germline CDR1 WNHNN, CDR2 SYGVQD (reference sequence). The CDR3 has 15 residues. The germline V and J ends were trimmed by 6 bases and 1 base, with 13 bases remaining between them. The CDR3 nucleotides are TGCGCCAGCAGCAGAAGGCAGGGAAGCAATCAGCCCCAGCATTTT. Protein sequence: CASSRRQGSNQPQHF.

The chain employs TRBV5-1 and TRBJ2-7; D is ambiguous. V was cut by 3 bases and J by 2 bases, with 3 bases left in between. Germline V lookup: CDR1 SGHRS, CDR2 YFSETQ. CDR3 length: 11 residues. CDR3 nucleotides: TGCGCCAGCAGCTCCACCTACGAGCAGTACTTC. It is translated as CASSSTYEQYF.

The chain is built from TRBV7-2 and TRBJ2-5; 14 positions match TRBD2. CDR3 size: 13 residues. Germline V gives CDR1 SGHTA, CDR2 FQGNSA. V lost 5 bases and J lost 13; bases outside the gene matches: 6. DNA of the CDR3: TGTGCCAGCAGCCCGGGACTAGCGGGAGTACCGTACTTC. Its translation: CASSPGLAGVPYF.